This T cell receptor beta chain comes out of a study of cytomegalovirus exposure and HLA in healthy donors. Overall study results and limits: An analysis that was carried out later associated 17,000 or so TCR beta sequences with HLA alleles at 0.05 false discovery rate. Later analysis reportedly placed an Asian-associated ancestry cluster below the roughly 680-donor mean in N-insertions. Many donors carried some public TCRs, although rarity characterized most TCR sequences. Within the data, a cluster of highly shared sequence variants was likely a sequencing artifact.

CDR3 length: 16 amino acids. Germline V gene data show CDR1 as LGHNA and CDR2 as YNFKEQ. With 2 bases clipped from V and 4 bases from J, the junction kept 6 bases outside the gene matches. Regarding this clone: The antigen is undetermined.

Amplification used 60 Vbeta primers and 13 Jbeta primers. Sequencing was performed with immunoSEQ multiplex PCR; in TCRdb, only in-frame clones are kept and a portion is missing. The profile shows some 54,000 clones, about three quarters of them singletons. The chain is built from TRBV4-2 and TRBJ2-7; TRBD2 agrees at 12 bases. Sequenced input: PBMCs. The sequence derives from a young man in good health and CMV-seronegative. The CDR3: CASSQSLAGGRYEQYF. CDR3 coding DNA: TGTGCCAGCAGCCAATCTCTAGCGGGAGGGAGGTACGAGCAGTACTTC.